This entry lists 2 T cell receptor beta chains sequenced from one sample in a study of OX40 agonist ivuxolimab in advanced cancers. The method was immunoSEQ multiplex PCR; TCRdb's version includes in-frame clones alone and lacks a portion of them. Of roughly 11,000 clones listed, 81% are singletons. The specimen comprised CD4+ or CD8+ T cells sorted from blood, sampled in a trial of the OX40 agonist ivuxolimab. The receptors stem from an adult with an advanced solid tumor such as melanoma, head and neck, liver or kidney cancer.

Judged by abundance, this clone is medium-sized. This chain connects TRBV13 to TRBJ1-2; 7 bases agree with TRBD1. Trimming at V came to 1 base and at J to 11 bases, leaving 10 bases not matched to a gene. Germline V gives CDR1 PRHDT, CDR2 FYEKMQ (reference sequence). CDR3 length: 14 amino acids. Here the CDR3 reads CASSLDRGRDDYTF. Here the CDR3 DNA reads TGTGCCAGCAGCTTAGACAGGGGTCGAGATGATTACACCTTC.

The chain carries TRBV6-5 and TRBJ1-5, with 7 bases fitting TRBD1. The CDR3 spans 15 residues. Germline CDR1 and CDR2: MNHEY and SVGAGI. The junction had 6 bases not matched to a gene; V was cut back by 6 bases and J by 1 base. CDR3 bases: TGTGCCAGCAGACGACAGGGTGGAAGCAATCAGCCCCAGCATTTT. Translated: CASRRQGGSNQPQHF.